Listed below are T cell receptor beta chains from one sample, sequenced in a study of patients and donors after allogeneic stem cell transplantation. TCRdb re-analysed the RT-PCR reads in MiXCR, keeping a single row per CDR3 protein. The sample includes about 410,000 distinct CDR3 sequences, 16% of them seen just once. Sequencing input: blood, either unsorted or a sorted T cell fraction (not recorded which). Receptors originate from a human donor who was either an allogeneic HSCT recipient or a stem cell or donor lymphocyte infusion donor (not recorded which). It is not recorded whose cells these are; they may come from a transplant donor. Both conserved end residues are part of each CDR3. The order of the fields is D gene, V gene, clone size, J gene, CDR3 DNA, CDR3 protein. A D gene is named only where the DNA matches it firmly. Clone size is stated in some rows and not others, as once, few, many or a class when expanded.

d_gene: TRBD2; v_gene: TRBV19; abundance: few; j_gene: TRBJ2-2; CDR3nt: TGTGCCAGTAGTATAAGGGGACTAGCGGACAACACCGGGGAGCTGTTTTTT; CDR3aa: CASSIRGLADNTGELFF
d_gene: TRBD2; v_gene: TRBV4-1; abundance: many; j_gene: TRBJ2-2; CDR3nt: TGCGCCAGCGACCGGGGGGGAGCCGGGGAGCTGTTTTTT; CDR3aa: CASDRGGAGELFF
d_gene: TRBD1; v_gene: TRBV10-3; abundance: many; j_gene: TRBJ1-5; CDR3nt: TGTGCCATCAGTACGGACAGGGTAAACAATCAGCCCCAGCATTTT; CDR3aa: CAISTDRVNNQPQHF
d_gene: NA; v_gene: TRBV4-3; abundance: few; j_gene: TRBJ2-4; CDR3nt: TGCGCCAGCAGCCAAGTGTGGCTAGCCAAAAACATTCAGTACTTC; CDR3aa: CASSQVWLAKNIQYF
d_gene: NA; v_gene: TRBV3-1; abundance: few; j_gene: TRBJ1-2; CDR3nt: TGTGCCAGCAGCCAAGAACTGGTATGGATCTATGGCTACACCTTC; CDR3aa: CASSQELVWIYGYTF
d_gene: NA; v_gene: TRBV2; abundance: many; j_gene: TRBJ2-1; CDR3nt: TGTGCCAGCAAGGGGGGGGATGAGCAGTTCTTC; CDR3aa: CASKGGDEQFF
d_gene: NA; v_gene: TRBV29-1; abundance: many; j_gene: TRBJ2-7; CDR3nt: TGCAGCGTTGCCCTCAGCACAGGGTCCCTCGACTACGAGCAGTACTTC; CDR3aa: CSVALSTGSLDYEQYF
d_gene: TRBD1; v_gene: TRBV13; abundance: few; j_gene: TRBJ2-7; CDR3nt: TGTGCCAGCAGCCCATCGGGACAGGGAAACTACGAGCAGTACTTC; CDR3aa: CASSPSGQGNYEQYF
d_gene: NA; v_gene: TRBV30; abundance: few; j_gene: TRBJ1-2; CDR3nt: TGTGCCTGGACCCCCATGGGGGCCCTAACCGGCTACACCTTC; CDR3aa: CAWTPMGALTGYTF
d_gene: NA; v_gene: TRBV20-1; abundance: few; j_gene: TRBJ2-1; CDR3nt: TGCAGTGCTAGAACCTGGAGGGGGGGGCAGTACAATGAGCAGTTCTTC; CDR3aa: CSARTWRGGQYNEQFF
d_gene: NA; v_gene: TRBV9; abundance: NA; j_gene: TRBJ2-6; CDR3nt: TGTGCCAGCAGCGTGGGCTGGGGTTCTGGGGCCAACGTCCTGACTTTC; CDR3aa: CASSVGWGSGANVLTF
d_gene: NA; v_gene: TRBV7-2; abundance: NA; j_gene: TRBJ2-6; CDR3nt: TGTGCCAGCAGCTTAGAAATTTCACTAACCCTCAACGTCCTGACTTTC; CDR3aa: CASSLEISLTLNVLTF
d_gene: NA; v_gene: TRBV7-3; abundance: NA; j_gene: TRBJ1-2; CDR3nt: TGTGCCAGCAGCTCCGGGACTGCCGGTGGCTACACCTTC; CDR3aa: CASSSGTAGGYTF
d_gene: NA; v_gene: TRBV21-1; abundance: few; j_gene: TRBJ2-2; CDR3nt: TGTGCCAGCAGCAAAATTAAGCGGGAGAACACCGGGGAGCTGTTTTTT; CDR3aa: CASSKIKRENTGELFF
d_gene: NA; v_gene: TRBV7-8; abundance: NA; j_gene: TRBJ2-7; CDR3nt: TGTGCCAGCAGCTTAGGTCCGGGTCCGGGGAACGAGCAGTACTTC; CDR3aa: CASSLGPGPGNEQYF
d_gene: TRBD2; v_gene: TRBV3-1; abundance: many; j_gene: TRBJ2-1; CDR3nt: TGTGCCAGCAGCCATTCGACTAGCGGGAGGATTACCTACAATGAGCAGTTCTTC; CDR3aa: CASSHSTSGRITYNEQFF
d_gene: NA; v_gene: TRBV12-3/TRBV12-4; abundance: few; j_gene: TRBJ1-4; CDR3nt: TGTGCCAGCAGTTTAGAGAACCGAACGGGGGGCGGACGAAGTATGTTTTTT; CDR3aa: CASSLENRTGGGRSMFF
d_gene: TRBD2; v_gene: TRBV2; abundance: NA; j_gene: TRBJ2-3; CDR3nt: TGTGCCAGCAGGATGAGCGGGGGAGATACGCAGTATTTT; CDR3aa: CASRMSGGDTQYF
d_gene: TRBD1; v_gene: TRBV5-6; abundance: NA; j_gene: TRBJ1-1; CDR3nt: TGTGCCAGCAGCCGCGGGACAGGGGGAACTGAAGCTTTCTTT; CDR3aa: CASSRGTGGTEAFF
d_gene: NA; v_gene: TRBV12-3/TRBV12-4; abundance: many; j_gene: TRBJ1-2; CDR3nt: TGTGCCAGCAGCAGGGGAACTATCTATGGCTACACCTTC; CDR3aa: CASSRGTIYGYTF
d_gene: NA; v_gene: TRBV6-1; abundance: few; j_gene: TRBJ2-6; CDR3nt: TGTGCCAGCACTTTGGGACATACCGTTCACTCTGGGGCCAACGTCCTGACTTTC; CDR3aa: CASTLGHTVHSGANVLTF
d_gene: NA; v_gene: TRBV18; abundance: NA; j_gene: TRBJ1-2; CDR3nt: TGTGCCAGCTCACCAGACCGAGTATCAGATGGCTACACCTTC; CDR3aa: CASSPDRVSDGYTF
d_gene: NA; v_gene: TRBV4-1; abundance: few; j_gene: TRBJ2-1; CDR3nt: TGCGCCAGCAGCCATCCAAAAGGCAATACAGGGCGCTCCTACAATGAGCAGTTCTTC; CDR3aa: CASSHPKGNTGRSYNEQFF
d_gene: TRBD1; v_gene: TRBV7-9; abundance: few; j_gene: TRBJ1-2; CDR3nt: TGTGCCAGCAGCTTACAGGGGGGAGCTAACTATGGCTACACCTTC; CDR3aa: CASSLQGGANYGYTF
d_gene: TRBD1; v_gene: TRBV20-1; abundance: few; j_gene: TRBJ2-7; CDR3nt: TGCAGTGCAGTTCACCCCGGGACAGTAGGATACGAGCAGTACTTC; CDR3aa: CSAVHPGTVGYEQYF
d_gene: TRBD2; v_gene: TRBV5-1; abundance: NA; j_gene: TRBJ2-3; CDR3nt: TGCGCCAGCAGCTTGTCAAGCGGGGGAGGTGCAGATACGCAGTATTTT; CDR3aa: CASSLSSGGGADTQYF
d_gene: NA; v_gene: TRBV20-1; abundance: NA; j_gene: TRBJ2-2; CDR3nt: TGCAGTGCTAGAGATCCTCGGCTGAGGGAGCTGTTTTTT; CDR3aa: CSARDPRLRELFF
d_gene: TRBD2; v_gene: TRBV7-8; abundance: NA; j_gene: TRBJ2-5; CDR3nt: TGTGCCAGCAGCTTAGGGGTGGCGGGAGTGATAAGGGAGACCCAGTACTTC; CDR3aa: CASSLGVAGVIRETQYF
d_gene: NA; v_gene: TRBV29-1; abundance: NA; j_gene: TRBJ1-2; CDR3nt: TGCAGCGTTGAACCGCCATCCGGGTGGTCGCATGGCTACACCTTC; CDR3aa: CSVEPPSGWSHGYTF
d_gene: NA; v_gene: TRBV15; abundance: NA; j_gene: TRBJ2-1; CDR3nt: TGTGCCACCAGCACCTTAATCCGCGGGAACTCCTACAATGAGCAGTTCTTC; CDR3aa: CATSTLIRGNSYNEQFF
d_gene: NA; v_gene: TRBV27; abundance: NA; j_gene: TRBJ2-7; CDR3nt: TGTGCCAGCAGTTTAAGCGTTACCTACGAGCAGTACTTC; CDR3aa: CASSLSVTYEQYF
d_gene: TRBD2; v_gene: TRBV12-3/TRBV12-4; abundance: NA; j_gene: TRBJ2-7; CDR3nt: TGTGCCAGCAGTCCAACTAGCGTTTACTACGAGCAGTACTTC; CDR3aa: CASSPTSVYYEQYF
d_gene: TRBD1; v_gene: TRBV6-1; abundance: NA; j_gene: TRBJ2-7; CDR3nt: TGTGCCAGCAGTGAAAGGTATTGGACAGGGGGACTTTACGAGCAGTACTTC; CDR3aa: CASSERYWTGGLYEQYF
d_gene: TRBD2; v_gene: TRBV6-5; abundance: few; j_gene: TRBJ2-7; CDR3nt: TGTGCCAGCAGTTACTCTAGCGGGGGGCCGATAGGGTACGAGCAGTACTTC; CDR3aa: CASSYSSGGPIGYEQYF
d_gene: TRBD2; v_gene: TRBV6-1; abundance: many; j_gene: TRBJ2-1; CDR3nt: TGTGCCAGCAGATCCGGGACTAGCGGAATCAATGAGCAGTTCTTC; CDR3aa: CASRSGTSGINEQFF
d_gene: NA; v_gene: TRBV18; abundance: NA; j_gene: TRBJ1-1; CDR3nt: TGTGCCAGCTCACCAGTAGTCCCCGGGGCTTTCTTT; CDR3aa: CASSPVVPGAFF
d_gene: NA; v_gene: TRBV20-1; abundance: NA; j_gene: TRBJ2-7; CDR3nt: TGCAGTGCTAGAGACTGGGACCTCTCCTACGAGCAGTACTTC; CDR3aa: CSARDWDLSYEQYF
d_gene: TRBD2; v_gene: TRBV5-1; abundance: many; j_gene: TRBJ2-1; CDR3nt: TGCGCCAGCAGCCCGATACTAGCGGGAGGGCGGTTTGACTTC; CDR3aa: CASSPILAGGRFDF
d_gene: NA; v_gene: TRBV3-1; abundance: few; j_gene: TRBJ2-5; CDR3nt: TGTGCCAGCAGCCCAGAAACAGGTTTACGAGAGACCCAGTACTTC; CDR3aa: CASSPETGLRETQYF
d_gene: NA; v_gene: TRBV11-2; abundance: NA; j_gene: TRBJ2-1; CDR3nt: TGTGCCAGCAGCTTAGTGGGCAGGGTAGGAAATGAGCAGTTCTTC; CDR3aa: CASSLVGRVGNEQFF
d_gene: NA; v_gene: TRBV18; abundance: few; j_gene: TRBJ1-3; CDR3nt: TGTGCCAGCTCACCAACCACCCTCCACCCTAGCTCTGGAAACACCATATATTTT; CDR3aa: CASSPTTLHPSSGNTIYF
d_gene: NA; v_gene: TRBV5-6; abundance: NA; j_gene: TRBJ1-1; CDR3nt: TGTGCCAGCAGCCCGGGCTGGGGGCGACTGACGAACACTGAAGCTTTCTTT; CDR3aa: CASSPGWGRLTNTEAFF
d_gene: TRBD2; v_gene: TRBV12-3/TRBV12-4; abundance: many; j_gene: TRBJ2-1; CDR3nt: TGTGCCAGCAGTTTCGACGGGGGGGCTGTCAATGAGCAGTTCTTC; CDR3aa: CASSFDGGAVNEQFF
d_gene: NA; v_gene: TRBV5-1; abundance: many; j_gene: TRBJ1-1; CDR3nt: TGCGCCAGCAGCTTGGCCGACAGAATGAACACTGAAGCTTTCTTT; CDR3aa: CASSLADRMNTEAFF
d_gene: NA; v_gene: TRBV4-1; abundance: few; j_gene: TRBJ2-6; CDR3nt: TGCGCCAGCAGCCAAGGCCGGGGATACTCTGGGGCCAACGTCCTGACTTTC; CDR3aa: CASSQGRGYSGANVLTF
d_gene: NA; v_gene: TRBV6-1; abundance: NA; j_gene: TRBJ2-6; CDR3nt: TGTGCCAGCAGCTTGCCGGGCACCAGGGGCGTCCTGACTTTC; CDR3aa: CASSLPGTRGVLTF
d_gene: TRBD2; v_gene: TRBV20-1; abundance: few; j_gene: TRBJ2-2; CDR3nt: TGCAGTGCTAGAGATCGGGCTAGCGGGAAGGGGGCCGGGGAGCTGTTTTTT; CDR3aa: CSARDRASGKGAGELFF
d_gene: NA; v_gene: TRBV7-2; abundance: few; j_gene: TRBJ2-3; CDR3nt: TGTGCCAGCAGCCCCTTCGGGGGGGACAGAGATACGCAGTATTTT; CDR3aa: CASSPFGGDRDTQYF
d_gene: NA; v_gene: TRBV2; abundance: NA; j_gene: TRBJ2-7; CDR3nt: TGTGCCAGCAGTCCGGACAGACTTTACGAGCAGTACTTC; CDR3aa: CASSPDRLYEQYF
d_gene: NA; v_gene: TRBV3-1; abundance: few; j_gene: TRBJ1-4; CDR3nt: TGTGCCAGCAGCCAAAGGGCGCAGGGACGAGGTGAAAAACTGTTTTTT; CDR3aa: CASSQRAQGRGEKLFF